The sequence of this T cell receptor beta chain was determined in a study of T cell responses to AZD1222 COVID-19 vaccine. Germline loops: CDR1 LGHNA, CDR2 YSLEER. The CDR3 sequence is 15 residues long. V lost 0 bases and J 4 bases, leaving 12 bases between the germline ends. Whole-study findings and limits: Only a handful of AZD1222 recipients, roughly six in all, had baseline seropositivity. Reportedly, nearly half of unique spike TCRs recognized epitopes outside B.1.351/B.1.1.7 mutations. CD4 TCRs associated with vaccination spanned spike, dominating at 160-218 and 743-854. Females outnumbered males among donors, who were mostly white British; clonal diversity was possibly underestimated.

In regard to this clone: What it binds is unknown.

Only in-frame clones appear in the TCRdb table, and some are missing; sequencing was by immunoSEQ multiplex PCR. The data show around 200,000 clones, 85% to 95% seen once. The V and J genes are TRBV4-3 and TRBJ1-2; maybe TRBD1 (6 bases). The specimen comprised peripheral blood, sampled 28 days after the second AZD1222 dose. The TCR comes from an adult who received the AZD1222 COVID-19 vaccine. In nucleotides, the CDR3 is TGCGCCAGCAGCCAAGATAGGGGGGGGACCTATGGCTACACCTTC. Its protein product is CASSQDRGGTYGYTF.